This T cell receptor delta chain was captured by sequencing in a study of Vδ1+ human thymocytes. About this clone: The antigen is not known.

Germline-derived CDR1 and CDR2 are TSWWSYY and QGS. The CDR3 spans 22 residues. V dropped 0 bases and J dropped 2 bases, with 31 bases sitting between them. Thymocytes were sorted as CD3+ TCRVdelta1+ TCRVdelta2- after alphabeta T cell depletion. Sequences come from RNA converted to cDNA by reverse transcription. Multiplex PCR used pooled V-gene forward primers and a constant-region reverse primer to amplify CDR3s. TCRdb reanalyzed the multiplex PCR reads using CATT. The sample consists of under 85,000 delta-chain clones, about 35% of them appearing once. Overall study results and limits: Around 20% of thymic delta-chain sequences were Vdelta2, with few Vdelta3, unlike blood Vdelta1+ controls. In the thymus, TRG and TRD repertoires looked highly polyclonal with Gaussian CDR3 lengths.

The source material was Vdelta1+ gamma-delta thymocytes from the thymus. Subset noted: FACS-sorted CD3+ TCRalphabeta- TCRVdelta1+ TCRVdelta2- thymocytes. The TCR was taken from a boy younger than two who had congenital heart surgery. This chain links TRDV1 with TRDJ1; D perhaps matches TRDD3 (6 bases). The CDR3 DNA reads TGTGCTCTTGGGGAACTAGTCCGTACTCGGGGATCGGGGCCGTGTAGGACCGATAAACTCATCTTT. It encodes CALGELVRTRGSGPCRTDKLIF.